These T cell receptor beta chains were read from a single sample in a study of CD8 T cells in Susac syndrome. TCRdb analysed the immunoSEQ multiplex PCR reads with MiXCR anew, one entry per CDR3 protein. The table shows around 170,000 distinct CDR3 sequences, with nearly 97% occurring only once. Sequences were obtained from CD4+ T cells from PBMCs. The receptors were gathered from a human donor with Susac syndrome. Both conserved end residues are part of each CDR3. D genes are given only for firm matches.

V,D,J,CDR3
TRBV11-2,-,TRBJ2-3,CASSSSLGTDTQYF
TRBV6-5,-,TRBJ2-7,CASSGGPRDSYEQYF
TRBV9,-,TRBJ1-2,CASSVAGLSYGYTF
TRBV29-1,-,TRBJ1-1,CSVGPEARTEAFF
TRBV2,-,TRBJ1-1,CASDPRVLNTEAFF
TRBV12-3/TRBV12-4,TRBD1,TRBJ1-2,CASSTDRVYGYTF
TRBV3-1,-,TRBJ2-6,CASSQGDGFSGANVLTF
TRBV2,-,TRBJ2-2,CASSEVGTRVGELFF
TRBV12-3/TRBV12-4,TRBD1,TRBJ1-6,CASSLEGQGMSSPLHF
TRBV7-2,TRBD2,TRBJ2-3,CASDPSGVITDTQYF
TRBV20-1,TRBD2,TRBJ2-5,CSAELAGDQETQYF